This T cell receptor (beta chain) comes out of a study of CD8 T cells in ankylosing spondylitis. General study findings and limits: From matched ankylosing spondylitis synovial fluid, disease-linked clones were reportedly recovered at significantly enriched levels. Reports of some motif variants in reactive arthritis synovial fluid and blood predate this one. Characteristic, it appeared, of ankylosing spondylitis blood was a TCR beta motif of several highly homologous variants. A CD8+ phenotype characterized the disease-linked clones, which were relatively rare in peripheral blood.

Note on this clonotype: Its matching antigen is unknown. A much larger clone differs from this one at a single base, so this may be a read error.

The CDR3 extends over 13 amino acids. Germline CDR1 and CDR2: LNHDA and SQIVND (reference sequence). TCRdb processed the 5' RACE reads anew with MiXCR; each CDR3 protein has one entry. The sample lists about 150,000 distinct CDR3 sequences, around 45% occurring once. V usage is TRBV19 and J usage is TRBJ2-3; D remains ambiguous. This clonotype originated in a male donor with ankylosing spondylitis. Sequencing was carried out using synovial fluid, either unsorted or a sorted T cell fraction (not recorded which). The CDR3 is CACSLRSTDTQYF. Here the CDR3 DNA reads TGTGCCTGTAGTCTCCGTTCCACAGATACGCAGTATTTT.